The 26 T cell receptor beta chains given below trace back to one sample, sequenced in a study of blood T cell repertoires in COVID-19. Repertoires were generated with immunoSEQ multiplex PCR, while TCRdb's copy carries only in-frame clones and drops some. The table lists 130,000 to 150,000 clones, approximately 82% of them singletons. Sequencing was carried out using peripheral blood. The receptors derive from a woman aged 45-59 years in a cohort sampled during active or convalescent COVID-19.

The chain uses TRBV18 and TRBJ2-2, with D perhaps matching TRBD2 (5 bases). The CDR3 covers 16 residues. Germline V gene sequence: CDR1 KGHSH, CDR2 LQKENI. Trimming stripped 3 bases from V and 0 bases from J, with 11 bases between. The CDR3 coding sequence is TGTGCCAGCTCACCGGGAGACGCCGCGAACACCGGGGAGCTGTTTTTT. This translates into CASSPGDAANTGELFF.

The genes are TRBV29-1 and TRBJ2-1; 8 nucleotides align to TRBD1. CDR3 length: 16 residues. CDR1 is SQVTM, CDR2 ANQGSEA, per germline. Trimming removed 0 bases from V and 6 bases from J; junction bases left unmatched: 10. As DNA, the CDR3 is TGCAGCGTTGAAGATCCCAACAGGGGGACCCTCAATGAGCAGTTCTTC. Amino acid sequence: CSVEDPNRGTLNEQFF.

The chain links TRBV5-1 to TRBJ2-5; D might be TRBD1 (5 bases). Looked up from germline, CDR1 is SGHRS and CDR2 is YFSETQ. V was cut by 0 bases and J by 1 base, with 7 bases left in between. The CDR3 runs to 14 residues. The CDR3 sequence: CASSLGRVQETQYF. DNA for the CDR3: TGCGCCAGCAGCTTGGGCAGGGTCCAAGAGACCCAGTACTTC.

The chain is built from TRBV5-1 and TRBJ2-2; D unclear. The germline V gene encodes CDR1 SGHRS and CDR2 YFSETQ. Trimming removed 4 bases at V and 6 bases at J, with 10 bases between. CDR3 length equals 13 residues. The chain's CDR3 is CASSPLSSGELFF. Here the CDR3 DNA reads TGCGCCAGCAGCCCCCTATCTTCCGGGGAGCTGTTTTTT.

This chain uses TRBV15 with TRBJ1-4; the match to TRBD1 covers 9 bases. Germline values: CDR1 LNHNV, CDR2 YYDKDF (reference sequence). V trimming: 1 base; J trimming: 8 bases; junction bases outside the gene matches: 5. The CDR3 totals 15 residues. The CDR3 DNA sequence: TGTGCCACCAGCAGAGTCGACAGGGGGTTAGAAAAACTGTTTTTT. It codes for CATSRVDRGLEKLFF. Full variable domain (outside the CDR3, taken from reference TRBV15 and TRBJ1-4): DAMVIQNPRYQVTQFGKPVTLSCSQTLNHNVMYWYQQKSSQAPKLLFHYYDKDFNNEADTPDNFQSRRPNTSFCFLDIRSPGLGDTAMYLCATSRVDRGLEKLFFGSGTQLSVL.

CDR3 bases: TGTGCCAGCAGGCTAGGGACAGACAATCAGCCCCAGCATTTT. This sequence encodes CASRLGTDNQPQHF. J is TRBJ1-5 and V is TRBV6-5, with 7 bases aligning to TRBD1. V shed 6 bases, J shed 3 bases, and the junction held 5 bases outside the gene matches. The CDR3 extends over 14 amino acids. Germline V gene sequence: CDR1 MNHEY, CDR2 SVGAGI.

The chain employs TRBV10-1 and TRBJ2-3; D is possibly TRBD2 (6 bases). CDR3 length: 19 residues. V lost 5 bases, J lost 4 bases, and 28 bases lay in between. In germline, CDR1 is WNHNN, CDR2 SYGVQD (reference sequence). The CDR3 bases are TGCGCCAGCAGTCCTGGTGGCCGGGGGAACTTTTACACAGCAGATACGCAGTATTTT. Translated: CASSPGGRGNFYTADTQYF.

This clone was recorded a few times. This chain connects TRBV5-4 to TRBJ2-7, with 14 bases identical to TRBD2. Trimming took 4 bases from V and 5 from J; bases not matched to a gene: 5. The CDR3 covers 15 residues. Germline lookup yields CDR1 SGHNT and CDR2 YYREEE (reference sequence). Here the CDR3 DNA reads TGTGCCAGCAGCCTAAGACTAGCGGGAGGGGACGAGCAGTACTTC. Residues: CASSLRLAGGDEQYF.

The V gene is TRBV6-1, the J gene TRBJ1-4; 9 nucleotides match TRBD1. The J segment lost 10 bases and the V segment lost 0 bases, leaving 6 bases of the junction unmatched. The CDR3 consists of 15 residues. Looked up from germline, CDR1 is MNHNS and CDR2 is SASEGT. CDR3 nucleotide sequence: TGTGCCAGCAGTGAAGCGCACAGGGGGCGCGGAAAACTGTTTTTT. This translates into CASSEAHRGRGKLFF.

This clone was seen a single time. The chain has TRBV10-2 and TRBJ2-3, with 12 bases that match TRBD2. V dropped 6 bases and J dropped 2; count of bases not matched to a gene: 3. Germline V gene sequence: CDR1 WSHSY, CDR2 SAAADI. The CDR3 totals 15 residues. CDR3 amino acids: CASSRTSGVTDTQYF. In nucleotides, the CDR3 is TGCGCCAGCAGCCGGACTAGCGGGGTCACAGATACGCAGTATTTT.

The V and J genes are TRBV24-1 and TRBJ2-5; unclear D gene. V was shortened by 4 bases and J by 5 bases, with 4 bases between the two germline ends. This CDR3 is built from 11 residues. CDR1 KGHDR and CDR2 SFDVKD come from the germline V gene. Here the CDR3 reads CATSEEETQYF. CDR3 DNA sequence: TGTGCCACCAGTGAGGAGGAGACCCAGTACTTC.

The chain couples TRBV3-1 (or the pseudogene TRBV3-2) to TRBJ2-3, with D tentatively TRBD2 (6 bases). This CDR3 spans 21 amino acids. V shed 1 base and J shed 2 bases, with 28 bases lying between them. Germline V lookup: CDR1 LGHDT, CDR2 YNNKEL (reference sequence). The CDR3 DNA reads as TGTGCCAGCAGCCAAGGATTAGCACTAGCTTTCTGGGGTAGGGCCACAGATACGCAGTATTTT. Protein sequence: CASSQGLALAFWGRATDTQYF.

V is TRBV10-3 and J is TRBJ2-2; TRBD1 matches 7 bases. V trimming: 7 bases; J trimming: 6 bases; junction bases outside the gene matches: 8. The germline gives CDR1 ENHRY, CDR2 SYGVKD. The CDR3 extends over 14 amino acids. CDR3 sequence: CAITPGGSPGELFF. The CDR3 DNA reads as TGTGCCATCACCCCAGGGGGAAGCCCCGGGGAGCTGTTTTTT.

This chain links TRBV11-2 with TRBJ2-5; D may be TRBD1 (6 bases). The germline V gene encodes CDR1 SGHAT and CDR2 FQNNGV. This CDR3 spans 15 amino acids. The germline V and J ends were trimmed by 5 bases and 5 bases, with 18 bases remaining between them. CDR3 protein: CASSPGTNSAETQYF. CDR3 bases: TGTGCCAGCAGCCCCGGGACAAACTCTGCCGAGACCCAGTACTTC.

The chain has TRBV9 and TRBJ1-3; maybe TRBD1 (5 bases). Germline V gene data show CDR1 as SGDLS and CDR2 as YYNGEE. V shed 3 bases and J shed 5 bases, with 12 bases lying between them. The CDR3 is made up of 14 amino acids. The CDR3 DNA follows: TGTGCCAGCAGCGCCGCACAGGCTCGAAACACCATATATTTT. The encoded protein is CASSAAQARNTIYF.

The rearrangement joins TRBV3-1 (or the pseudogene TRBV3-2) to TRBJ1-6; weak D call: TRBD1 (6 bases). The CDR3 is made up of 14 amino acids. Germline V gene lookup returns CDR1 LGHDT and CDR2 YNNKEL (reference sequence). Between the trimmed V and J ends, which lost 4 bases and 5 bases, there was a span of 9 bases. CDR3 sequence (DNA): TGTGCCAGCAGCCGGGGACACGATAATTCACCCCTCCACTTT. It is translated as CASSRGHDNSPLHF.

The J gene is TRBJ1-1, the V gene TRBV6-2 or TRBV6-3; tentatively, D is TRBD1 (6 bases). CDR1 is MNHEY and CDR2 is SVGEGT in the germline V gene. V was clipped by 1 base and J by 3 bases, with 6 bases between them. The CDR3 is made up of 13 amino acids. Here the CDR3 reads CASSYYRDTEAFF. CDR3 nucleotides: TGTGCCAGCAGTTACTACAGGGACACTGAAGCTTTCTTT.

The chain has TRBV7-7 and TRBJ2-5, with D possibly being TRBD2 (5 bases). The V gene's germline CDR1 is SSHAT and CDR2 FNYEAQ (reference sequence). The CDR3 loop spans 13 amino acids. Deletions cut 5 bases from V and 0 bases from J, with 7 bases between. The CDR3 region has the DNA TGTGCCAGCAGCCGGACTTACCAAGAGACCCAGTACTTC. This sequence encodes CASSRTYQETQYF.

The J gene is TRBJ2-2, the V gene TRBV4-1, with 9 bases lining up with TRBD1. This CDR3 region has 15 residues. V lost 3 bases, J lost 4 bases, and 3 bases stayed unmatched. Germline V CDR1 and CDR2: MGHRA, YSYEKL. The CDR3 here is CASSHPTGGTGELFF. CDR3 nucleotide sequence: TGCGCCAGCAGCCATCCGACAGGGGGCACCGGGGAGCTGTTTTTT.

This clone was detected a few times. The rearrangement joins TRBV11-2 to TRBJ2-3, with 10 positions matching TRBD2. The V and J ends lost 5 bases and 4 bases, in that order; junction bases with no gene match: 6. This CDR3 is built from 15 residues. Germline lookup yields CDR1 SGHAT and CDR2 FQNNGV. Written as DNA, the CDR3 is TGTGCCAGCAGCCGGAGACTAGCGGGTGCAGATACGCAGTATTTT. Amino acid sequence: CASSRRLAGADTQYF.

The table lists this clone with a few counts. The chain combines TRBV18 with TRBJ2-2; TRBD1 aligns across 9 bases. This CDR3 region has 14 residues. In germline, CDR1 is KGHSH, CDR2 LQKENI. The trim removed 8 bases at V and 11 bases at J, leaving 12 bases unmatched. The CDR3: CASQRDRERGELFF. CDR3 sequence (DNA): TGTGCCAGCCAGCGGGACAGGGAGCGCGGAGAGCTGTTTTTT.

CDR3 amino acids: CAIKGSEGNTEAFF. CDR3 DNA sequence: TGTGCCATCAAGGGTAGCGAGGGAAACACTGAAGCTTTCTTT. The gene calls are TRBV10-3 and TRBJ1-1; D is undetermined. Germline-derived CDR1 and CDR2 are ENHRY and SYGVKD. The CDR3 is 14 amino acids. Trimming pared 7 bases from V and 2 bases from J, leaving 14 bases between.

CDR3 amino acids: CASSPRGQGFNTEAFF. The CDR3 nucleotides are TGTGCCAGCTCACCAAGGGGGCAGGGATTTAACACTGAAGCTTTCTTT. This chain connects TRBV18 to TRBJ1-1, with 7 bases fitting TRBD1. This CDR3 contains 16 residues. Germline V gives CDR1 KGHSH, CDR2 LQKENI. Trimming removed 2 bases from V and 2 bases from J; junction bases left unmatched: 8.

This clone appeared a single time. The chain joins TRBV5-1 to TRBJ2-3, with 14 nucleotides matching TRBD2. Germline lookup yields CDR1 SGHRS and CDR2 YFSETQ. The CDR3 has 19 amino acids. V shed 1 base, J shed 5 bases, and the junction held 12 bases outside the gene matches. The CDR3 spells CASSLKRPRLAGGVDTQYF. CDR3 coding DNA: TGCGCCAGCAGCTTGAAAAGGCCGCGACTAGCGGGGGGGGTAGATACGCAGTATTTT. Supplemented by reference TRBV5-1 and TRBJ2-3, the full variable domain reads KAGVTQTPRYLIKTRGQQVTLSCSPISGHRSVSWYQQTPGQGLQFLFEYFSETQRNKGNFPGRFSGRQFSNSRSEMNVSTLELGDSALYLCASSLKRPRLAGGVDTQYFGPGTRLTVL.

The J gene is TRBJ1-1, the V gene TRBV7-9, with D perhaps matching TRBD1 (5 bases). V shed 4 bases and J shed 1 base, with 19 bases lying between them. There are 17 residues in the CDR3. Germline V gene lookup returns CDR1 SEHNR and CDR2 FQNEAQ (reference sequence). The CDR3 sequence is CASSYLRGGKTNTEAFF. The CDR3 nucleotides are TGTGCCAGCAGCTACCTCCGGGGGGGTAAGACGAACACTGAAGCTTTCTTT. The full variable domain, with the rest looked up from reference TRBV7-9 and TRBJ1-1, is DTGVSQNPRHKITKRGQNVTFRCDPISEHNRLYWYRQTLGQGPEFLTYFQNEAQLEKSRLLSDRFSAERPKGSFSTLEIQRTEQGDSAMYLCASSYLRGGKTNTEAFFGQGTRLTVV.

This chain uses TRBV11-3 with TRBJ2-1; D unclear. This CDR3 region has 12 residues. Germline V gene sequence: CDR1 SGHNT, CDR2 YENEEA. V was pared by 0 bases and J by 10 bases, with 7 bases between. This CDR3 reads CASSLDAGEQFF. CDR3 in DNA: TGTGCCAGCAGCTTAGACGCCGGGGAGCAGTTCTTC.